Below, 5 T cell receptor beta chains from the same sample are listed, as sequenced in a study of OX40 agonist ivuxolimab in advanced cancers. The library was generated by the immunoSEQ multiplex PCR assay. TCRdb's version of the immuneACCESS table is confined to in-frame rearrangements and falls short of the full clone set. An unresolved V gene accounts for under half of the shortfall where checked; the remainder is of unknown origin. For this sample the table gives some 65,000 clones, of which 87% were detected only once. Together, the top ten hold less than 0.4% of the sample. Sequenced here: CD4+ or CD8+ T cells sorted from blood, sampled in a trial of the OX40 agonist ivuxolimab. Every receptor here comes from an adult with an advanced solid tumor such as melanoma, head and neck, liver or kidney cancer.

The gene calls are TRBV19 and TRBJ2-7; D gene ambiguous. Germline V CDR1 and CDR2: LNHDA, SQIVND (reference sequence). V was trimmed by 4 bases and J by 2 bases, leaving 9 bases between them. The CDR3 extends over 13 amino acids. CDR3 bases: TGTGCCAGTAGTAAGGCCGGCGCCTACGAGCAGTACTTC. Residues: CASSKAGAYEQYF. The variable domain in full, with the rest retrieved from reference TRBV19 and TRBJ2-7, is DGGITQSPKYLFRKEGQNVTLSCEQNLNHDAMYWYRQDPGQGLRLIYYSQIVNDFQKGDIAEGYSVSREKKESFPLTVTSAQKNPTAFYLCASSKAGAYEQYFGPGTRLTVT.

The chain has TRBV2 and TRBJ2-3, with 9 bases fitting TRBD2. The CDR3 sequence is 14 residues long. Per germline, CDR1 SNHLY and CDR2 FYNNEI. Trimming at V came to 8 bases and at J to 8 bases, leaving 11 bases not matched to a gene. The CDR3 region has the DNA TGTGCCAGCGGGGCTAGCGGGGACCGGGGTACGCAGTATTTT. Residues: CASGASGDRGTQYF.

CDR3 protein: CASARGQGNTEAFF. In DNA, the CDR3 is TGTGCCAGCGCCAGGGGGCAGGGTAACACTGAAGCTTTCTTT. The chain couples TRBV7-2 to TRBJ1-1, with TRBD1 matching 8 bases. The length of the CDR3 is 14 residues. Germline values: CDR1 SGHTA, CDR2 FQGNSA. J lost 2 bases, V lost 8 bases, and 7 bases had no gene match.

This sequence joins TRBV29-1 and TRBJ1-4, with D possibly matching TRBD1 (5 bases). Trimming took 5 bases from V and 0 from J, leaving 10 bases between them. The CDR3 has 14 residues. Germline CDR1 SQVTM, CDR2 ANQGSEA. The CDR3 loop is CSVLGAATNEKLFF. The CDR3, as DNA: TGCAGCGTTCTTGGGGCAGCAACTAATGAAAAACTGTTTTTT.

The chain is built from TRBV11-2 and TRBJ1-5; maybe TRBD1 (5 bases). CDR1 SGHAT and CDR2 FQNNGV come from the germline V gene. There are 14 residues in the CDR3. Trimming stripped 5 bases from V and 2 bases from J, with 10 bases between. The CDR3 DNA reads TGTGCCAGCAGCCCAGGGATGGGCAATCAGCCCCAGCATTTT. Translating it yields CASSPGMGNQPQHF.